The present T cell receptor beta chain was sequenced within a study of cytomegalovirus exposure and HLA in healthy donors. The table lists this clone with a few counts. Its antigen is still unknown. PCR employed 60 Vbeta and 13 Jbeta primers. The table came from immunoSEQ multiplex PCR; TCRdb's copy has only in-frame clones and leaves some out. The sample holds roughly 150,000 clones, 60% to 80% seen once. Findings and caveats of the study: For cytomegalovirus status, the classifier reportedly gave diagnoses with high specificity and sensitivity. There was a cluster of highly shared sequence variants that was likely a sequencing artifact.

Sequenced input: PBMCs. The source is a woman aged 25 to 45 in good health and CMV-seronegative.

CDR3 bases: TGTGCCTGGAGCGGGAAACAGGGTAAGGATACGCAGTATTTT. Its translation is CAWSGKQGKDTQYF. V and J are TRBV30 and TRBJ2-3; a possible D gene is TRBD1 (6 bases). The germline V and J ends were trimmed by 3 bases and 6 bases, with 16 bases remaining between them. CDR1 is GTSNPN, CDR2 SVGIG, per germline (reference sequence). This CDR3 has 14 residues.